The entry below describes one T cell receptor (beta chain). What this receptor recognizes is not known. Qualities for individual bases were not recorded, and no much larger clone is one base off. Sample time point, as interpreted from the label and publication: pre-treatment sample, taken before nivolumab and TIL therapy. Excised metastases, mostly pleural nodules or supraclavicular lymph nodes, were used as baseline tumor samples and were taken from the same resection from which TIL were grown. Before any PD-1/PD-L1 blockade was given, tumors were harvested, nivolumab was then administered, and patients who progressed went on to receive lymphodepletion, an infusion of expanded TIL, and IL-2. Adults with stage 4 NSCLC were enrolled in a dual-center phase I trial from 2017 to early 2020. The samples were drawn from an open-label, single-arm phase I trial testing tumor-infiltrating lymphocyte therapy combined with nivolumab in advanced non-small cell lung cancer. Portions of each resected tumor were snap-frozen in liquid nitrogen and stored at -80 °C. Tumor regions of interest were selected on H&E sections using laser-capture macrodissection, ground into around 16 mg aliquots, and extracted using Qiagen Allprep kits.

The sample belongs to a study of TIL therapy for anti-PD-1-resistant metastatic lung cancer (dated by TCRdb to 2020 to 2022). As for the study more broadly: A median age of approximately 50 years (range about 38-85) and a median tumor PD-L1 proportion score of 6% were recorded among enrolled patients. A median non-synonymous tumor mutation burden of about 1.6 mutations per megabase was determined across the cohort by whole-exome sequencing. T cell receptor beta sequencing of tumor and peripheral blood served to follow clonotypes across the tumor, the expanded TIL product, and serial blood samples. The cohort was predominantly lung adenocarcinoma, with several EGFR-mutant and two ALK-rearranged tumors, and half of patients were current or former smokers.

V is pruned by 1 base and J by 8 bases, leaving 8 bases of the junction without a gene match. CDR3 length: 15 amino acids, cysteine to phenylalanine. Left in the record is the CDR3 DNA by itself, 45 bases read in frame from the first base. From a lookup of the germline V gene (reference sequence), CDR1 and CDR2 are SEHNR and FQNEAQ. TCR beta CDR3 regions were amplified from genomic DNA with the immunoSEQ v3 hsTCRB kit using bias-controlled multiplex PCR. TCR libraries were sequenced on an Illumina NextSeq 500 to around 2.1 million read pairs for survey level or roughly 4.5-6 million for deep level. As for how the authors treated the data: V, D and J genes were assigned, non-productive sequences were removed, and clonality was reported by immunoSEQ Analyzer software. To compare repertoires between infused TIL and blood, productive Simpson clonality was used along with the Morisita overlap index of productive TRB rearrangements. In its TCRdb copy, this immuneACCESS table keeps in-frame sequences only and misses some clones. Where compared with another copy, unresolved V genes explain less than half of these, and the others have no known cause. Clonal size and the V and J genes are those of that table, whereas D and trimming came from the DNA. In all, the sample holds about 25,000 clones, and roughly 72% of those were seen once. The top ten clonotypes cover 6.5% to 8% of the sample.

The paper as a whole reports these results and caveats: Clonal turnover during TIL culture was high, and many clones enriched in the product were not detected in the baseline tumor, suggesting clonal contraction rather than faithful expansion. The cohort was highly selected, with more treatment-naive, never-smoker and oncogene-addicted patients than typical, limiting generalizability. Higher clonality and lower diversity were observed in expanded TIL cultures than in baseline intratumoral T cells (median clonality around 6% vs 30%, p < 0.0001). The study protocol defined all tumor marker inferences as exploratory.

The chain employs TRBV7-9 and TRBJ1-3; the central 7 bases match TRBD1. This receptor was identified in a person aged 25-79 years with non-small cell lung cancer. Specimen: tumor tissue, collected at baseline. The CDR3 reads CASSLGMTGTDTIYF. In nucleotides, the sequence is TGTGCCAGCAGCTTAGGGATGACAGGGACAGACACCATATATTTT.